This entry is about one T cell receptor (beta chain). These data originate in a study of identifying expanded T cells in peripheral blood. Germline V gene data show CDR1 as SGHNT and CDR2 as YENEEA. Germline trimming cut 0 bases from V and 2 bases from J; bases unmatched to any gene: 5. The CDR3 length is 16 residues. TCRdb's copy holds only in-frame clones and misses some; the assay was immunoSEQ multiplex PCR. This sample has about 100,000 clones, with around nine tenths found just once. The sample was blood. The rearrangement joins TRBV11-3 to TRBJ1-2; TRBD1 agrees at 8 bases. The receptor was derived from a person aged 18 to 69 in good health. CDR3 protein: CASSLEGRQGNYGYTF. CDR3 in DNA: TGTGCCAGCAGCTTAGAAGGCCGACAGGGGAACTATGGCTACACCTTC.